The present T cell receptor (beta chain) was sequenced within a study of long-term antiretroviral therapy in people with HIV. Broader study findings: An increase in diversity followed ART, yet levels stayed below transplant donor controls. Repertoires looked antigen-experienced, with only a slight naive shift after ART. ART adherence, viral resistance and therapy changes went undocumented.

The CDR3 runs 13 residues. CDR1 is MRHNA and CDR2 is SNTAGT in the germline V gene. Deletions cut 6 bases from V and 12 bases from J, with 20 bases between. The libraries were made with immunoSEQ v3.0 at survey level. Sequencing had a target that covered roughly 35,000-55,000 T-cell genomes per sample. TCRdb's copy holds only in-frame clones and misses some; the assay was immunoSEQ multiplex PCR. Among fewer than 30,000 clones, under 90% were seen once, and the ten largest hold roughly a sixth. In its sample, this clone was seen a few times. What it binds is unknown. The sequence was collected from a woman in her late teens or twenties with HIV. Source: unsorted PBMCs, taken at the start of antiretroviral therapy, before treatment. The chain combines TRBV6-4 with TRBJ1-2; perhaps TRBD1 as D (5 bases). The CDR3 DNA follows: TGTGCCAGCAGCGCAAATTTTCAGGGCCCTCACACCTTC. Its translation: CASSANFQGPHTF.